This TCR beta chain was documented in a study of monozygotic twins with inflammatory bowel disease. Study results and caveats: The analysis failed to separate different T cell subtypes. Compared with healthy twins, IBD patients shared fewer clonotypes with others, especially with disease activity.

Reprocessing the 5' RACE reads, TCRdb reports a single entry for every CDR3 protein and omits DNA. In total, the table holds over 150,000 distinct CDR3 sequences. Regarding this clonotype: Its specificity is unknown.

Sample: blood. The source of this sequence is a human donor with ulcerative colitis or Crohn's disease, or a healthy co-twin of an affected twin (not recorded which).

The CDR3 here is CASSSHRKGYF. The chain employs TRBV28 and TRBJ2-7. Germline V gene data show CDR1 as MDHEN and CDR2 as SYDVKM. The CDR3 has 11 amino acids.